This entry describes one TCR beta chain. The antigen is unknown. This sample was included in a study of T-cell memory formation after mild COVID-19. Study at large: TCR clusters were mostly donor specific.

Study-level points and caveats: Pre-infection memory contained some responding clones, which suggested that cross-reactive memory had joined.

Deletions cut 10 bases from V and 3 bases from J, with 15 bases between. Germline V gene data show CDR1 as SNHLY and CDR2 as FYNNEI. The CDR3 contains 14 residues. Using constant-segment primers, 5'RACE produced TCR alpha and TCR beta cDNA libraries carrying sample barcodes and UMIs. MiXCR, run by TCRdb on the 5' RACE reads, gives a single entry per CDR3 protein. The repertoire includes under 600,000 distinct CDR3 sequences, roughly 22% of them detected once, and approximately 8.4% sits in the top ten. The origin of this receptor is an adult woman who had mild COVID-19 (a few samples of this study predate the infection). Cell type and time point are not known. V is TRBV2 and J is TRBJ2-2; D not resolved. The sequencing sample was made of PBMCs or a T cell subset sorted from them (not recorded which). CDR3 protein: CATQLSPDTGELFF. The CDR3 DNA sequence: TGTGCCACCCAACTATCACCAGACACCGGGGAGCTGTTTTTT.